The present TCR beta chain was sequenced within a study of blood T cells in healthy people across ages. A second PCR, run for roughly 7 to 12 cycles, used a sample-barcoded 5' primer plus a J-beta primer mix. Every sample gave at least 3 million paired-end reads containing CDR3. In TCRdb, the 5' RACE reads were re-called with MiXCR into one record per CDR3 protein. Of some 640,000 distinct CDR3 sequences in the sample, 49% were seen once. A word on this clonotype: What it binds is not known.

Peripheral blood samples of around 11 milliliters were drawn from each donor. They isolated at least 7 million PBMCs from each sample. The study's findings and limits: Naive CD4+ cells and diversity were both higher in long-lived donors than in aged donors.

V shed 6 bases and J shed 2 bases, with 18 bases lying between them. The CDR3 length is 16 residues. Germline V gene sequence: CDR1 MNHNY, CDR2 SVGAGI (reference sequence). This clonotype was sampled from a woman aged 55-75 years in good health. V and J are TRBV6-6 and TRBJ2-3; a possible D gene is TRBD1 (6 bases). Input material: blood. CDR3 residues: CASSLAEQGATDTQYF. The CDR3, as DNA: TGTGCCAGCAGCCTCGCTGAACAGGGAGCCACAGATACGCAGTATTTT.